The 6 T cell receptor beta chains in this list originate from one sample, sequenced in a study of T cells in Graves' hyperthyroidism and ophthalmopathy. Using RNA transcripts as the source, TCR beta CDR3 regions were amplified. The study used the HTBI primer set for a first-round RT-PCR of the TCR CDR3. TCRdb ran MiXCR on the multiplex PCR reads and lists one entry per CDR3 protein. This table holds under 550,000 distinct CDR3 sequences, 15% to 20% found once. Sequencing input: blood. These receptors were taken from a man in his forties with Graves' ophthalmopathy.

This clonotype was seen repeatedly, ten times or more. This chain joins TRBV11-2 and TRBJ2-1; D gene uncertain. CDR1 and CDR2 from the germline V gene are SGHAT and FQNNGV. V was trimmed by 0 bases and J by 8 bases, leaving 8 bases between them. The CDR3 has 13 amino acids. CDR3 sequence reads: CASSLDRADEQFF. The CDR3, as DNA: TGTGCCAGCAGCTTAGATCGGGCGGATGAGCAGTTCTTC.

This clonotype turned up a few times. V and J are TRBV20-1 and TRBJ2-5; a weak D match, TRBD2 (6 bases). CDR3 length: 13 residues. CDR1 and CDR2 (germline): DFQATT, SNEGSKA (reference sequence). V lost 6 bases and J lost 4, with 15 bases in between. CDR3 nucleotides: TGCAGTGCACCCTGGGCGGGACCAGAGACCCAGTACTTC. Residues: CSAPWAGPETQYF.

The CDR3 nucleotides read TGTGCCATCGGGACTAGCGGGAGATCCTACAATGAGCAGTTCTTC. Its translation is CAIGTSGRSYNEQFF. The gene calls are TRBV10-3 and TRBJ2-1, with 14 bases aligning to TRBD2. Trimming took 8 bases from V and 1 from J; bases not matched to a gene: 1. CDR3 length: 15 amino acids. CDR1 is ENHRY, CDR2 SYGVKD, per germline.

This clonotype was recorded at least ten times. The rearrangement links TRBV2 to TRBJ2-1; the D gene is possibly TRBD2 (6 bases). V gave up 0 bases and J gave up 10 bases, with 16 bases separating them. Germline V CDR1 and CDR2: SNHLY, FYNNEI. This CDR3 is built from 15 residues. CDR3 coding DNA: TGTGCCAGCAGTGAAGCGGGACTTTCCCTAGGGGAGCAGTTCTTC. Translated, it gives CASSEAGLSLGEQFF.

This clonotype has a count of ten or more. The genes are TRBV7-2 and TRBJ2-1, with 9 bases matching TRBD2. V was pared by 4 bases and J by 10 bases, with 11 bases of the junction left unmatched. CDR3 length equals 15 residues. From germline, CDR1 is SGHTA and CDR2 FQGNSA. CDR3 sequence: CASSSPPTTSGEQFF. The CDR3 bases are TGTGCCAGCAGCTCCCCCCCGACTACTAGCGGGGAGCAGTTCTTC.

Only a few counts were recorded for this clonotype. CDR3 protein: CSPLGKGEGNTEAFF. The CDR3 DNA follows: TGCAGTCCCTTGGGGAAGGGTGAGGGGAACACTGAAGCTTTCTTT. V usage is TRBV20-1 and J usage is TRBJ1-1; D not resolved. The V and J ends lost 8 bases and 1 base respectively, with 20 bases between them. This CDR3 has 15 residues. The germline V gene has CDR1 DFQATT and CDR2 SNEGSKA (reference sequence).